The 9 T cell receptor beta chains listed next were all sequenced from one sample in a study of neurological immune-mediated disorders. MiXCR was run by TCRdb on the 5' RACE reads, yielding one entry per CDR3 protein. The table includes some 66,000 distinct CDR3 sequences, 3.4% detected once. Sample: PBMCs. These receptors were obtained from a man aged 40-55 years with multiple sclerosis.

The sample holds many counts of this clonotype. The chain's CDR3 is CASSSRLGQLRANYGYTF. CDR3 in DNA: TGTGCCAGCAGCTCACGTCTGGGGCAGTTAAGAGCTAACTATGGCTACACCTTC. The V gene is TRBV5-6, the J gene TRBJ1-2, with D perhaps matching TRBD1 (5 bases). Deletions cut 3 bases from V and 0 bases from J, with 21 bases between. CDR3 length: 18 amino acids. The germline V gene encodes CDR1 SGHDT and CDR2 YYEEEE. The complete variable domain, with remaining parts taken from reference TRBV5-6 and TRBJ1-2, reads DAGVTQSPTHLIKTRGQQVTLRCSPKSGHDTVSWYQQALGQGPQFIFQYYEEEERQRGNFPDRFSGHQFPNYSSELNVNALLLGDSALYLCASSSRLGQLRANYGYTFGSGTRLTVV.

The table lists this clonotype with many counts. This rearrangement joins TRBV5-1 to TRBJ2-7; D is uncertain. The germline V gene encodes CDR1 SGHRS and CDR2 YFSETQ. V lost 1 base and J lost 9, with 14 bases in between. The CDR3 is 13 residues long. The CDR3 nucleotides are TGCGCCAGCAGCTTGTCCAGCGCGGTGCGGCAGTACTTC. It codes for CASSLSSAVRQYF.

This clonotype was detected many times. The V and J genes are TRBV20-1 and TRBJ2-7, with a weak D call TRBD2 (6 bases). V lost 1 base, J lost 7 bases, and 23 bases lay in between. CDR1 and CDR2 (germline): DFQATT, SNEGSKA (reference sequence). The CDR3 has 16 residues. In nucleotides, the CDR3 is TGCAGTGCTAGAGGGCTCGGTGGGAGGTGGTCTCGGGAGCAGTACTTC. Encoded protein: CSARGLGGRWSREQYF.

As to this clonotype: At one end the junction does not follow the germline gene, possibly because of a read error. V and J are TRBV7-9 and TRBJ1-2; no clear D. Germline CDR1 reads SEHNR; CDR2 reads FQNEAQ (reference sequence). The CDR3 loop spans 12 amino acids. CDR3 in amino acids: CVSSLRAYGYTF. In DNA form, the CDR3 reads TGTGTCAGCAGCTTAAGAGCGTATGGCTACACCTTC.

In this sample, this clonotype turned up many times. The chain uses TRBV6-4 and TRBJ2-2; TRBD1 or TRBD2 may be the D gene (5 bases each). The V gene's germline CDR1 is MRHNA and CDR2 SNTAGT. CDR3 length equals 17 residues. The V end lost 3 bases, the J end lost 8 bases, and 22 bases lay between the germline ends. The CDR3 DNA follows: TGTGCCAGCAGTGAAGAGGGTGGGCCGGGACCTCCAGGGGAGCTGTTTTTT. Amino acid sequence: CASSEEGGPGPPGELFF.

This chain joins TRBV20-1 and TRBJ2-1, with 10 bases identical to TRBD2. The CDR3 has 15 amino acids. Germline CDR1 reads DFQATT; CDR2 reads SNEGSKA (reference sequence). The trim removed 0 bases at V and 9 bases at J, leaving 8 bases unmatched. The CDR3 region is CSARDRLAGYAEQFF. CDR3 nucleotide sequence: TGCAGTGCTAGAGATCGACTAGCGGGTTACGCTGAGCAGTTCTTC.

This clonotype came up many times. The chain employs TRBV21-1 and TRBJ2-7; the D segment call TRBD1 is taken from the table without a DNA check. TRBV21-1 is recorded as a pseudogene. The CDR3 consists of 14 residues. CDR3 sequence: CASSKSRGSGEQYF. CDR3 in DNA: TGTGCCAGCAGCAAAAGCAGGGGCAGCGGGGAGCAGTACTTC.

This clonotype was recorded at least ten times. Here the CDR3 reads CASSESMAGGLDEQFF. The CDR3 nucleotides are TGCGCCAGCAGTGAGTCGATGGCGGGAGGGCTCGATGAGCAGTTCTTC. The V call is TRBV10-1, the J call TRBJ2-1, with 9 nucleotides matching TRBD2. V was clipped by 0 bases and J by 8 bases; unmatched bases: 8. The CDR3 is 16 amino acids. Germline CDR1 WNHNN, CDR2 SYGVQD (reference sequence).

This clonotype was observed at least ten times. The V call is TRBV5-1, the J call TRBJ2-7, with D perhaps assigned TRBD1 or TRBD2 (5 bases each). The V end lost 0 bases, the J end lost 0 bases, and 7 bases lay between the germline ends. CDR1 and CDR2 from the germline V gene are SGHRS and YFSETQ. The CDR3 totals 14 residues. CDR3 sequence: CASSLGGSSYEQYF. CDR3 coding DNA: TGCGCCAGCAGCTTGGGGGGGAGCTCCTACGAGCAGTACTTC.